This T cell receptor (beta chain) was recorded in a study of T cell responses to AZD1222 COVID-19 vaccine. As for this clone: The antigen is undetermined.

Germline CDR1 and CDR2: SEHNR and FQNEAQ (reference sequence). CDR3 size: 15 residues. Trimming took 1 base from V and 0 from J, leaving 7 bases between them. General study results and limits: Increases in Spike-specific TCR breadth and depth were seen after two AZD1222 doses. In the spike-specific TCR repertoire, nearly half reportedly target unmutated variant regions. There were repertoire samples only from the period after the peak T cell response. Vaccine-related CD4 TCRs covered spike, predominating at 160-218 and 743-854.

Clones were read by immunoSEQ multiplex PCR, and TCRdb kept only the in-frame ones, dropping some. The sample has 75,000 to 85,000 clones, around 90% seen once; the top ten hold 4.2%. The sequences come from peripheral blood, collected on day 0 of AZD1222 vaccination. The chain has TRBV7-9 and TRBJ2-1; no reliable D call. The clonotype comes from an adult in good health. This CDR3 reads CASSLDGPSYNEQFF. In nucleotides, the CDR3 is TGTGCCAGCAGCTTAGACGGTCCCTCCTACAATGAGCAGTTCTTC.